This TCR beta chain comes out of a study of blood T cell repertoires in COVID-19. Method: immunoSEQ multiplex PCR; TCRdb's copy keeps in-frame clones and lacks some. This sample has around 190,000 clones; more than 75% occur once, and the top ten carry around 17%. The CDR3 is 14 residues long. Trimming took off 5 bases at V and 8 bases at J, with 16 bases between the two ends. Germline assignment: CDR1 SGHTA and CDR2 FQGNSA. This chain joins TRBV7-2 and TRBJ1-5, with D maybe TRBD1 (6 bases). Sequencing was performed on PBMCs or T cells enriched from blood (not recorded which). This TCR was recovered from a woman aged 50 to 60 with acute COVID-19. CDR3 residues: CASSAQGPGEPQHF. CDR3 sequence (DNA): TGTGCCAGCAGCGCACAGGGCCCCGGGGAGCCCCAGCATTTT. The whole variable domain, remainder taken from reference TRBV7-2 and TRBJ1-5, is GAGVSQSPSNKVTEKGKDVELRCDPISGHTALYWYRQSLGQGLEFLIYFQGNSAPDKSGLPSDRFSAERTGGSVSTLTIQRTQQEDSAVYLCASSAQGPGEPQHFGDGTRLSIL.